The 12 T cell receptor beta chains below were found in one sample sequenced in a study of cytomegalovirus exposure and HLA in healthy donors. In the PCR, 60 Vbeta and 13 Jbeta primers were used. Using immunoSEQ multiplex PCR, the repertoire was profiled, and TCRdb retains in-frame clones only, with some absent. This sample carries fewer than 200,000 clones, approximately 84% of them seen once, and the ten largest clones take 2% to 3%. The material sequenced was PBMCs. Receptor source: a man aged 25-40 years in good health and CMV-seropositive.

The genes are TRBV29-1 and TRBJ1-2, with 7 bases aligning to TRBD1. In germline, CDR1 is SQVTM, CDR2 ANQGSEA. There are 11 residues in the CDR3. With V trimmed by 7 bases and J by 5 bases, 4 bases remained unmatched. CDR3 sequence: CSGGDSYGYTF. CDR3 DNA: TGCAGCGGGGGGGACAGTTATGGCTACACCTTC.

The chain combines TRBV25-1 with TRBJ1-3; D ambiguous. Looked up from germline, CDR1 is MGHDK and CDR2 is SYGVNS. V was cut by 6 bases and J by 0 bases, with 12 bases left in between. This CDR3 is built from 15 residues. Here the CDR3 reads CASSYSESSGNTIYF. As DNA, the CDR3 is TGTGCCAGCAGCTATTCCGAGAGCTCTGGAAACACCATATATTTT.

The CDR3 here is CASSQGGNNEQFF. In DNA, the CDR3 is TGTGCCAGCTCGCAGGGAGGTAACAATGAGCAGTTCTTC. The V call is TRBV11-2, the J call TRBJ2-1; possible D gene TRBD2, 6 bases. The V and J ends lost 8 bases and 5 bases respectively, with 13 bases between them. The V gene's germline CDR1 is SGHAT and CDR2 FQNNGV. The CDR3 sequence is 13 residues long.

V and J are TRBV10-1 and TRBJ1-3; D unresolved. The V gene lost 5 bases and the J gene lost 4 bases, with 9 bases spanning the gap. Germline V gene lookup returns CDR1 WNHNN and CDR2 SYGVQD (reference sequence). The CDR3 length is 13 residues. CDR3 amino acids: CASSPRLGNTIYF. CDR3 DNA sequence: TGCGCCAGCAGTCCCCGGTTGGGAAACACCATATATTTT.

The chain employs TRBV29-1 and TRBJ2-3; D is perhaps TRBD1 (5 bases). Looked up from germline, CDR1 is SQVTM and CDR2 is ANQGSEA. The CDR3 is 11 residues long. Deletions cut 5 bases from V and 7 bases from J, with 10 bases between. The CDR3 protein is CSVSPGNTQYF. CDR3 coding DNA: TGCAGCGTTTCCCCAGGGAATACGCAGTATTTT.

The V gene is TRBV4-3, the J gene TRBJ2-7; a weak D match, TRBD2 (6 bases). CDR1 is LGHNA and CDR2 is YSLEER in the germline V gene. The length of the CDR3 is 15 residues. The V and J ends lost 0 bases and 4 bases respectively, with 13 bases between them. DNA for the CDR3: TGCGCCAGCAGCCAAGATGCGGCGGGATTGTACGAGCAGTACTTC. It translates to CASSQDAAGLYEQYF.

The chain uses TRBV4-2 and TRBJ2-5; 12 positions agree with TRBD2. Germline CDR1 and CDR2: LGHNA and YNFKEQ. The CDR3 length is 17 residues. The ends lost 0 bases at V and 5 bases at J; junction bases unmatched: 7. Here the CDR3 reads CASSQDPSGRAWETQYF. Written as DNA, the CDR3 is TGTGCCAGCAGCCAAGATCCTAGCGGGAGGGCATGGGAGACCCAGTACTTC.

The rearrangement joins TRBV19 to TRBJ2-3; 11 positions agree with TRBD2. The CDR3 is 16 residues long. CDR1 is LNHDA and CDR2 is SQIVND in the germline V gene (reference sequence). V lost 3 bases to trimming and J lost 5 bases; unmatched junction nucleotides: 7. The CDR3 DNA reads TGTGCCAGTAGTATCGTAGCGGGAGGGCCGATAGATACGCAGTATTTT. Translated: CASSIVAGGPIDTQYF.

The chain employs TRBV18 and TRBJ1-3; tentatively, D is TRBD1 (5 bases). The V end lost 3 bases, the J end lost 0 bases, and 21 bases lay between the germline ends. This CDR3 spans 19 amino acids. The germline gives CDR1 KGHSH, CDR2 LQKENI. CDR3 sequence (DNA): TGTGCCAGCTCACCTTCCTCTTCTGTCCGGGGGAGCTCTGGAAACACCATATATTTT. Residues: CASSPSSSVRGSSGNTIYF.

The chain has TRBV5-1 and TRBJ1-1; 7 bases are shared with TRBD1. The CDR3 has 14 amino acids. Per the germline V gene, CDR1 is SGHRS and CDR2 is YFSETQ. V was pared by 1 base and J by 1 base, with 1 base of the junction left unmatched. The CDR3 protein is CASSLPGGNTEAFF. CDR3 sequence (DNA): TGCGCCAGCAGCTTGCCAGGGGGGAACACTGAAGCTTTCTTT.

The rearrangement uses TRBV5-4 and TRBJ2-2; 11 bases fit TRBD2. There are 17 residues in the CDR3. The V gene end was trimmed by 4 bases and the J gene end by 4 bases; junction bases not matched to a gene: 9. Germline V lookup: CDR1 SGHNT, CDR2 YYREEE (reference sequence). The CDR3 DNA reads TGTGCCAGCAGCGGGGGCGGACTAGCGGGTCGCACCGGGGAGCTGTTTTTT. The encoded protein is CASSGGGLAGRTGELFF.

V gene TRBV10-2 combines with J gene TRBJ2-1, with 8 bases that match TRBD1. J gave up 3 bases and V 6 bases, and 10 bases lay outside the gene matches. The CDR3 length is 16 residues. Germline V gene sequence: CDR1 WSHSY, CDR2 SAAADI. In DNA, the CDR3 is TGCGCCAGCAGCGTTCCAGGGGGCCCTGTCTACAATGAGCAGTTCTTC. Its translation is CASSVPGGPVYNEQFF.